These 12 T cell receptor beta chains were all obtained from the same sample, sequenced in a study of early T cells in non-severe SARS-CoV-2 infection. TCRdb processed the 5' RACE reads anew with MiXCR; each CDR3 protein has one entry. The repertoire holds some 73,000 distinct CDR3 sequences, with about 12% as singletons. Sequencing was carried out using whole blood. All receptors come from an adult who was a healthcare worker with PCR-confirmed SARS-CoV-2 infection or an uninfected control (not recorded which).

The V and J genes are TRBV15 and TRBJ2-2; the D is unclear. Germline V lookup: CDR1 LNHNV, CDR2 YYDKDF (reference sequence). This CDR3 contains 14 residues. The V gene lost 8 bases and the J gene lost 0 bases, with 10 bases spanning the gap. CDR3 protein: CATREEPNTGELFF. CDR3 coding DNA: TGTGCCACCCGTGAGGAGCCGAACACCGGGGAGCTGTTTTTT.

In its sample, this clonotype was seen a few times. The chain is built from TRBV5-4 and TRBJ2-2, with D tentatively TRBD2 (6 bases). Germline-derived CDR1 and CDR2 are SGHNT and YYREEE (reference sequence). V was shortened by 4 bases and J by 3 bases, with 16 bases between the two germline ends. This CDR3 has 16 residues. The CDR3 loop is CASSPRGDSYTGELFF. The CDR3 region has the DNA TGTGCCAGCAGCCCCCGAGGGGACTCTTACACCGGGGAGCTGTTTTTT.

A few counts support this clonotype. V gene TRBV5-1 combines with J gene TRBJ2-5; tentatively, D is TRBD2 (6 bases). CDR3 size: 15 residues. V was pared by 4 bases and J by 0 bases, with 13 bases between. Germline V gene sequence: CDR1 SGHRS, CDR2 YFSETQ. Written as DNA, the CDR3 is TGCGCCAGCAGCCCTCTCGGGGAGGACCAAGAGACCCAGTACTTC. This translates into CASSPLGEDQETQYF.

The DNA for the CDR3 is TGTGCCAGCAAAGGGACAGGGGGTGAGGCTTTCTTT. Translation gives CASKGTGGEAFF. The rearrangement joins TRBV12-3 or TRBV12-4 to TRBJ1-1; 11 nucleotides align to TRBD1. This CDR3 is 12 amino acids long. J was trimmed by 11 bases and V by 7 bases; bases with no gene match: 6.

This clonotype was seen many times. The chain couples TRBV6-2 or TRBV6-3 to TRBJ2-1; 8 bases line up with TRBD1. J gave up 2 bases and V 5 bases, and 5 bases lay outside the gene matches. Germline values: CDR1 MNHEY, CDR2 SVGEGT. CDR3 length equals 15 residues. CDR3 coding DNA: TGTGCCAGCAGTCCCCAGGGGGCCGCCTACAATGAGCAGTTCTTC. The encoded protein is CASSPQGAAYNEQFF.

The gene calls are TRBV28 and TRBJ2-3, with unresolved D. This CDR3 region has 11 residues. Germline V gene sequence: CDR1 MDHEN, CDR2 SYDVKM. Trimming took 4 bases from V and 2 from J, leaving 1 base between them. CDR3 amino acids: CASSYTDTQYF. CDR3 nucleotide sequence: TGTGCCAGCAGTTACACAGATACGCAGTATTTT.

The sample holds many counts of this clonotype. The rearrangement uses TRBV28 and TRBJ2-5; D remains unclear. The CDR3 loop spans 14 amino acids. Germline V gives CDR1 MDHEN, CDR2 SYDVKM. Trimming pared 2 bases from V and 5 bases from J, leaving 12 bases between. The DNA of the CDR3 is TGTGCCAGCAGTTTAGGTTCTCGGCCCGAGACCCAGTACTTC. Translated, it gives CASSLGSRPETQYF.

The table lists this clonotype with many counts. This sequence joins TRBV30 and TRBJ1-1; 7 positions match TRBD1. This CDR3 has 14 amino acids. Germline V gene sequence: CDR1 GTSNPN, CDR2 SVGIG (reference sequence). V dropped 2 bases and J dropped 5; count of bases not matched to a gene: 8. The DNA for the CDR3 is TGTGCCTGGAGTCGGGGACAGTATTCAACTGAAGCTTTCTTT. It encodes CAWSRGQYSTEAFF.

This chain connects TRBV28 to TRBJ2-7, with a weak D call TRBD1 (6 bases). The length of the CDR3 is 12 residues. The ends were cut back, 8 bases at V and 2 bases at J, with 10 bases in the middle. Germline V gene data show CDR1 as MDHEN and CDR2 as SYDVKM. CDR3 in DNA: TGTGCCAGCCGCAGGGGTACCTACGAGCAGTACTTC. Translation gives CASRRGTYEQYF.

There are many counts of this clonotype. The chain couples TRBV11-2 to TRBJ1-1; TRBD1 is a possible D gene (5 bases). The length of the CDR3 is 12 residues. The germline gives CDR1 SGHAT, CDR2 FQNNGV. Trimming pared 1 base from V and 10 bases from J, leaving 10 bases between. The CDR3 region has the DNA TGTGCCAGCAGCTTAGGAGCCGGGGGAGCTTTCTTT. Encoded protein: CASSLGAGGAFF.

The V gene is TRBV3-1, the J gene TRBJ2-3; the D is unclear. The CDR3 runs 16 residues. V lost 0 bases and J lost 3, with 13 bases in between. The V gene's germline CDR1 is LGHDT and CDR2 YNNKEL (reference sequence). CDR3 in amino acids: CASSQDRASNTDTQYF. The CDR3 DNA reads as TGTGCCAGCAGCCAAGATAGGGCTAGTAATACAGATACGCAGTATTTT.

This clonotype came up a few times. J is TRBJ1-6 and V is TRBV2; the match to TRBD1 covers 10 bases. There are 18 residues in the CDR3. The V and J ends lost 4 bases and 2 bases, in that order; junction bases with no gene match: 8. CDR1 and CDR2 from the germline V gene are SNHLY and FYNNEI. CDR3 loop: CASSGTPGQGTYNSPLHF. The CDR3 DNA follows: TGTGCCAGCAGTGGGACCCCGGGACAGGGGACCTATAATTCACCCCTCCACTTT. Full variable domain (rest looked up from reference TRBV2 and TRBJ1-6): EPEVTQTPSHQVTQMGQEVILRCVPISNHLYFYWYRQILGQKVEFLVSFYNNEISEKSEIFDDQFSVERPDGSNFTLKIRSTKLEDSAMYFCASSGTPGQGTYNSPLHFGNGTRLTVT.